The present entry profiles one T cell receptor beta chain with its context. The target antigen is unknown. The entry originates in a study of CD8+ T cells in alopecia areata. Overall study context: Patients received oral tofacitinib, 5 to 10 mg twice daily, for moderate-to-severe alopecia areata. Overall study findings and caveats: Many expanded lesional clones persisted in scalp and blood during tofacitinib treatment.

Extraction and reverse transcription of RNA yielded cDNA as the sequencing template. The assay was immunoSEQ multiplex PCR, and TCRdb's table has in-frame clones only and misses some. The repertoire includes just over 150,000 clones, about 71% of them detected once, and around 0.91% sits in the top ten. The treatment is: oral pan-JAK inhibitor, 5-10 mg twice daily. Lesional scalp punch biopsies and peripheral blood came from alopecia areata patients. Sorting of PBMCs yielded the CD4+ and CD8+ T cells. Germline lookup yields CDR1 GTSNPN and CDR2 SVGIG (reference sequence). Trimming shortened V by 2 bases and J by 6 bases, and 13 bases separated the two germline ends. CDR3 length: 13 amino acids.

The sequence was collected from a human donor with alopecia areata. Sequences were derived from CD4+ T cells sorted from blood, sampled at week 4, from a patient treated with tofacitinib. The V gene is TRBV30, the J gene TRBJ1-2; possibly TRBD1 for D (5 bases). CDR3 amino acids: CAWSPRTPDGYTF. In DNA form, the CDR3 reads TGTGCCTGGAGTCCACGGACACCTGATGGCTACACCTTC.